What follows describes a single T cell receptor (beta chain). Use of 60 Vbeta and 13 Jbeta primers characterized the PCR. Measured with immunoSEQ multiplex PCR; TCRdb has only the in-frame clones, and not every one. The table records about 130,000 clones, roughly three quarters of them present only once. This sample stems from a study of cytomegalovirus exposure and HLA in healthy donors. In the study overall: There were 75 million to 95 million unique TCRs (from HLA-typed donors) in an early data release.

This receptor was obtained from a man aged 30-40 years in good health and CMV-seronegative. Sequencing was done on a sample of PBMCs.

Here the CDR3 DNA reads TGTGCCAGCAGCCCCGTGGGAGGGAGAGTCTATGGCTACACCTTC. Translation gives CASSPVGGRVYGYTF. This chain joins TRBV14 and TRBJ1-2; D is uncertain. Germline CDR1 SGHDN, CDR2 FVKESK. Trimming stripped 4 bases from V and 4 bases from J, with 16 bases between. The CDR3 extends over 15 amino acids.